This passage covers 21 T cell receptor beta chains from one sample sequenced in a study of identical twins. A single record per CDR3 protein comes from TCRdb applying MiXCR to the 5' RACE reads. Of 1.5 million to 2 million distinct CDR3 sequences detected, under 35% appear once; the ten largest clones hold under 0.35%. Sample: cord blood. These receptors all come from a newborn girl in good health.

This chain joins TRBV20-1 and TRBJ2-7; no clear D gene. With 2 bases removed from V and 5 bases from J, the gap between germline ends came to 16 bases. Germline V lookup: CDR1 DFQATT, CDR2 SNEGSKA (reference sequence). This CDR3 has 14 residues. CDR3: CSARNYRRSDEQYF. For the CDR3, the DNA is TGCAGTGCTAGAAATTATAGGAGATCGGACGAGCAGTACTTC.

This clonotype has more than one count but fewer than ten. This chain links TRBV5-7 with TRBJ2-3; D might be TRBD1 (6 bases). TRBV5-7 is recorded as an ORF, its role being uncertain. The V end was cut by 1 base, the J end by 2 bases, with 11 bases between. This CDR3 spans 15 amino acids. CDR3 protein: CASSLYMGHTDTQYF. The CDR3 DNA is TGTGCCAGCAGCTTGTACATGGGACACACAGATACGCAGTATTTT.

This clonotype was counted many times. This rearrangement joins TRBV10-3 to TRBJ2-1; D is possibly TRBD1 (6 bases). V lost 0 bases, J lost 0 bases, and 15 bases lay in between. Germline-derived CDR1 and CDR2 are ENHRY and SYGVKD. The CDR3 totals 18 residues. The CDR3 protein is CAISESSRTDLSYNEQFF. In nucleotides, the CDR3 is TGTGCCATCAGTGAGTCTTCCAGGACAGACCTCTCCTACAATGAGCAGTTCTTC.

CDR3 in amino acids: CASSAPGLAALEQYF. The DNA for the CDR3 is TGTGCCAGCAGCGCCCCGGGACTAGCGGCCCTTGAGCAGTACTTC. This rearrangement joins TRBV28 to TRBJ2-7, with 11 bases that match TRBD2. This CDR3 has 15 amino acids. CDR1 MDHEN and CDR2 SYDVKM come from the germline V gene. The V and J ends lost 6 bases and 7 bases, in that order; junction bases with no gene match: 11.

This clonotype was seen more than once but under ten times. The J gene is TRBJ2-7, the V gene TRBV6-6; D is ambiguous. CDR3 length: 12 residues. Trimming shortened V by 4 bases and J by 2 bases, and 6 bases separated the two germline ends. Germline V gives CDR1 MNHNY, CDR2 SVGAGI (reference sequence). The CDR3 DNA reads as TGTGCCAGCAGTTCGATACCCTACGAGCAGTACTTC. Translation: CASSSIPYEQYF.

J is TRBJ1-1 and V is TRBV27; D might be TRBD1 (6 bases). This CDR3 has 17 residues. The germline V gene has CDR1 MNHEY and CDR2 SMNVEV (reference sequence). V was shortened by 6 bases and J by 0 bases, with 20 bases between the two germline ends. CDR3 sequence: CASRHAGVRNMNTEAFF. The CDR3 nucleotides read TGTGCCAGCAGGCATGCAGGGGTAAGAAACATGAACACTGAAGCTTTCTTT.

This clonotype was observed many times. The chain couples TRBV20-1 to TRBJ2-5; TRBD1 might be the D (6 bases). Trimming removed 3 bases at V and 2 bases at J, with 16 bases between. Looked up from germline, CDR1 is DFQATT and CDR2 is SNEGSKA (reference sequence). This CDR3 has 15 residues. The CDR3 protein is CSASVGDIYQETQYF. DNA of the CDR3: TGCAGTGCTAGCGTTGGGGACATTTATCAAGAGACCCAGTACTTC.

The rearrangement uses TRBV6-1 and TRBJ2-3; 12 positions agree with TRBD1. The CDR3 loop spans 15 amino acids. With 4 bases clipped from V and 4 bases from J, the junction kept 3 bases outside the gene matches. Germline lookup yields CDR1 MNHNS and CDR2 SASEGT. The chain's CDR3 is CASSGGQGAPDTQYF. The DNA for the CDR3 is TGTGCCAGCAGTGGGGGACAGGGGGCCCCAGATACGCAGTATTTT.

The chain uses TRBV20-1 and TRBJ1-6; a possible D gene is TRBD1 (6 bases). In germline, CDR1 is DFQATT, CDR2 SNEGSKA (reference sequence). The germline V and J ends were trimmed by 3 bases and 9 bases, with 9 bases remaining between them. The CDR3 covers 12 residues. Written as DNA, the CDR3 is TGCAGTGCTAGGTACAGGGTTTCACCCCTCCACTTT. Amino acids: CSARYRVSPLHF.

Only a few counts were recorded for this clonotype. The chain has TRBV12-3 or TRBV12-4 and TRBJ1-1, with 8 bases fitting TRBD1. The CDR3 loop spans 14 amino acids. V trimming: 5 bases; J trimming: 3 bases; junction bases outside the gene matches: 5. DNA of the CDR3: TGTGCCAGCAGTGGACAGGGAGGATACACTGAAGCTTTCTTT. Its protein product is CASSGQGGYTEAFF.

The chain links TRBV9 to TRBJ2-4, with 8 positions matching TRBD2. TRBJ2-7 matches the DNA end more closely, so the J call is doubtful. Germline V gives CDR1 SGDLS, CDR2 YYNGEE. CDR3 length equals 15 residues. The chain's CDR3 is CASRQHSGANYEQYF. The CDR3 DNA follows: TGTGCCAGCAGACAACATAGCGGGGCTAACTACGAGCAGTACTTC.

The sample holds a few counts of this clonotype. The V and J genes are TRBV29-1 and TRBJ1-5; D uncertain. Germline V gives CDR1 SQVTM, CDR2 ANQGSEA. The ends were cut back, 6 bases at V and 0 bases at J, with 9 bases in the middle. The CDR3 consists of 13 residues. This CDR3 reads CSVRVNSNQPQHF. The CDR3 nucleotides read TGCAGCGTACGAGTTAATAGCAATCAGCCCCAGCATTTT.

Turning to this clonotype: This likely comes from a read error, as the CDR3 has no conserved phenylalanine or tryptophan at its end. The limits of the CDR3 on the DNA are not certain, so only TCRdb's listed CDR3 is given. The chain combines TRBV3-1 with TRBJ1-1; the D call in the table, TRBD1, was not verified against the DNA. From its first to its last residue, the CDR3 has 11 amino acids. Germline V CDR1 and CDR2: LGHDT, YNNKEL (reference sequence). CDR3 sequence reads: CASSQAQGAYY.

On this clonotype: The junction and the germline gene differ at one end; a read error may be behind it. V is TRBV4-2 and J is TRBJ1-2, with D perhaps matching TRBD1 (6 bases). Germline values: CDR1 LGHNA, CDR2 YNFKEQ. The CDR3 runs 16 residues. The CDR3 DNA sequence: TGTGCCAGCAGCCTCCGCCGGACAGACCTCGAGGGTGGCTGCACCTTC. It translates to CASSLRRTDLEGGCTF.

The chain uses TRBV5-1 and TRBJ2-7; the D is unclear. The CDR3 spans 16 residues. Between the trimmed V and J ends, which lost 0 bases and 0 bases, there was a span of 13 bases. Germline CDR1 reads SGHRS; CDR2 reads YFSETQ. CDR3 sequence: CASSLGISRSSYEQYF. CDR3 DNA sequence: TGCGCCAGCAGCTTGGGGATCTCGAGGAGCTCCTACGAGCAGTACTTC.

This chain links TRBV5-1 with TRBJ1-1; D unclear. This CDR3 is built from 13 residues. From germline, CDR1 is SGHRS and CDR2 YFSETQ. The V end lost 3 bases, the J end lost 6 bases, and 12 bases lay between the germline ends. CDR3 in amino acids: CASSSIGSAEAFF. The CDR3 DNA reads TGCGCCAGCAGCTCGATCGGGTCGGCTGAAGCTTTCTTT.

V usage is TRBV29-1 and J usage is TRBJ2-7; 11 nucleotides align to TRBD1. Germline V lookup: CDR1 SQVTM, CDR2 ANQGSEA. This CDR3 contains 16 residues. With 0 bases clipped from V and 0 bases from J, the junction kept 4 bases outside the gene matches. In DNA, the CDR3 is TGCAGCGTTGAAGATTGGGGGACAGGGGGCTCCTACGAGCAGTACTTC. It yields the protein CSVEDWGTGGSYEQYF.

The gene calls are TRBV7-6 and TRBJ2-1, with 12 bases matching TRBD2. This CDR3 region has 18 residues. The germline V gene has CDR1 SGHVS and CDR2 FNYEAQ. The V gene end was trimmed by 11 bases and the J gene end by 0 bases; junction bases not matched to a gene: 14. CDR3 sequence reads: CAPIMGLAGPSSYNEQFF. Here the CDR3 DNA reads TGTGCCCCGATAATGGGACTAGCGGGCCCAAGCTCCTACAATGAGCAGTTCTTC.

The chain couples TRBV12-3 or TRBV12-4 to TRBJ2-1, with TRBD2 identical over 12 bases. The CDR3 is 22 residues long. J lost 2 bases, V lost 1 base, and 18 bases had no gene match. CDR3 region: CASSLVFSGLAGPSQPYNEQFF. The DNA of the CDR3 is TGTGCCAGCAGTTTAGTTTTCTCCGGACTAGCGGGACCTAGCCAACCCTACAATGAGCAGTTCTTC.

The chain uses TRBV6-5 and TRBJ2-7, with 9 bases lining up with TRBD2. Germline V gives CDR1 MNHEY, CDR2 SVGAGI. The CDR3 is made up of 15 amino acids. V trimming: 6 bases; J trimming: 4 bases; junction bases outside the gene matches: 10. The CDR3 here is CASRQTGTSHYEQYF. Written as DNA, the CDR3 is TGTGCCAGCAGGCAAACCGGGACTAGCCATTACGAGCAGTACTTC.

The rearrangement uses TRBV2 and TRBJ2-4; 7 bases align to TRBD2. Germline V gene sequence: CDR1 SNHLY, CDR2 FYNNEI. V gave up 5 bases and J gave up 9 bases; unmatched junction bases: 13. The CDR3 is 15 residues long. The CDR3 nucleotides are TGTGCCAGCAGTCGCGGGAGAGGAGGGAAATCCATTCAGTACTTC. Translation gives CASSRGRGGKSIQYF.